A single sample gave rise to the 8 T cell receptor beta chains below, sequenced in a study of T cell responses to AZD1222 COVID-19 vaccine. Libraries were prepared by immunoSEQ multiplex PCR; TCRdb keeps only in-frame clonotypes and omits some of them. The sample consists of 130,000 or so clones, 80% to 90% of them appearing once. The specimen comprised peripheral blood, sampled on day 0 of AZD1222 vaccination. These TCRs come from an adult in good health.

This clone appeared a few times. The chain employs TRBV19 and TRBJ1-5; maybe TRBD1 (5 bases). The CDR3 runs to 13 residues. Germline loops: CDR1 LNHDA, CDR2 SQIVND (reference sequence). The CDR3 sequence is CAVGQGFIQPQHF. The CDR3, as DNA: TGTGCTGTGGGGCAGGGTTTCATCCAGCCCCAGCATTTT. Supplemented by reference TRBV19 and TRBJ1-5, the full variable domain reads DGGITQSPKYLFRKEGQNVTLSCEQNLNHDAMYWYRQDPGQGLRLIYYSQIVNDFQKGDIAEGYSVSREKKESFPLTVTSAQKNPTAFYLCAVGQGFIQPQHFGDGTRLSIL.

The sample holds one count of this clone. The rearrangement links TRBV5-1 to TRBJ1-5; D remains unclear. V gave up 0 bases and J gave up 0 bases, with 7 bases separating them. This CDR3 spans 15 amino acids. Looked up from germline, CDR1 is SGHRS and CDR2 is YFSETQ. DNA of the CDR3: TGCGCCAGCAGCTTGGGACACAATAGCAATCAGCCCCAGCATTTT. It translates to CASSLGHNSNQPQHF.

This clone has only one observation. The genes are TRBV6-1 and TRBJ1-6; a possible D gene is TRBD1 (6 bases). CDR1 MNHNS and CDR2 SASEGT come from the germline V gene. CDR3 size: 17 residues. Trimming removed 3 bases from V and 3 bases from J, with 15 bases in between. The CDR3, as DNA: TGTGCCAGCAGTGACCCCCCAGGGGCCGGCTATAATTCACCCCTCCACTTT. Its protein product is CASSDPPGAGYNSPLHF.

This clone showed up just a few times. V usage is TRBV7-9 and J usage is TRBJ1-2; D uncertain. The germline V and J ends were trimmed by 3 bases and 0 bases, with 11 bases remaining between them. The CDR3 consists of 15 residues. Germline assignment: CDR1 SEHNR and CDR2 FQNEAQ (reference sequence). The CDR3 is CASSLSSSPNYGYTF. For the CDR3, the DNA is TGTGCCAGCAGCTTGTCGTCCTCCCCTAACTATGGCTACACCTTC.

The V gene is TRBV10-1, the J gene TRBJ1-2, with 7 bases fitting TRBD1. CDR3 size: 19 residues. CDR1 is WNHNN, CDR2 SYGVQD, per germline (reference sequence). Losses at the gene ends were 7 bases for V and 3 bases for J; bases not matched to a gene: 23. In nucleotides, the CDR3 is TGCGCCAGCACCACCCGGAGTGTAGACAGGGCACGAGGGTACTATGGCTACACCTTC. It is translated as CASTTRSVDRARGYYGYTF.

The chain has TRBV6-5 and TRBJ2-7; D may match TRBD1 or TRBD2 (5 bases each). This CDR3 spans 13 amino acids. The V end was cut by 6 bases, the J end by 4 bases, with 13 bases between. Per germline, CDR1 MNHEY and CDR2 SVGAGI. The CDR3 DNA sequence: TGTGCCAGCAGCGGATCTGGGGGATACGAGCAGTACTTC. Translated: CASSGSGGYEQYF.

The chain employs TRBV9 and TRBJ2-2; 8 bases agree with TRBD1. CDR3 length: 15 amino acids. Per the germline V gene, CDR1 is SGDLS and CDR2 is YYNGEE. Trimming removed 3 bases from V and 2 bases from J; junction bases left unmatched: 3. CDR3 sequence: CASSARGLNTGELFF. The CDR3 DNA follows: TGTGCCAGCAGCGCCAGGGGGCTTAACACCGGGGAGCTGTTTTTT.

The rearrangement links TRBV28 to TRBJ2-7; 12 positions match TRBD2. The V segment lost 7 bases and the J segment 4 bases; nucleotides outside the gene matches: 8. CDR3 length equals 15 residues. In germline, CDR1 is MDHEN, CDR2 SYDVKM. The CDR3 DNA is TGTGCCAGCAACAAGAGACTAGCGGGAGATTACGAGCAGTACTTC. Its translation is CASNKRLAGDYEQYF.